The 7 T cell receptor beta chains below all came from one sample that was sequenced in a study of blood T cell repertoires in COVID-19. Data came from immunoSEQ multiplex PCR; TCRdb stores just in-frame clones and leaves some out. The sample holds tens of thousands of clones, around 90% seen once. The sample taken for sequencing was peripheral blood. Receptors were obtained from a woman in her 70s with acute or convalescent COVID-19.

V is TRBV19 and J is TRBJ1-5, with a weak D call TRBD1 (5 bases). Germline values: CDR1 LNHDA, CDR2 SQIVND (reference sequence). The V gene lost 7 bases and the J gene lost 7 bases, with 17 bases spanning the gap. This CDR3 region has 14 residues. The CDR3 bases are TGTGCCAGTACCCCGAGGGGTGGAGGGCAGCCCCAGCATTTT. It codes for CASTPRGGGQPQHF.

V and J are TRBV9 and TRBJ2-3; D possibly corresponds to TRBD1 (5 bases). There are 16 residues in the CDR3. Between the trimmed V and J ends, which lost 4 bases and 1 base, there was a span of 16 bases. Germline V lookup: CDR1 SGDLS, CDR2 YYNGEE. The CDR3 region is CASSPTLGAGTDTQYF. Written as DNA, the CDR3 is TGTGCCAGCAGCCCAACCTTAGGGGCCGGCACAGATACGCAGTATTTT. The whole variable domain, remainder taken from reference TRBV9 and TRBJ2-3, is DSGVTQTPKHLITATGQRVTLRCSPRSGDLSVYWYQQSLDQGLQFLIQYYNGEERAKGNILERFSAQQFPDLHSELNLSSLELGDSALYFCASSPTLGAGTDTQYFGPGTRLTVL.

The chain combines TRBV12-3 or TRBV12-4 with TRBJ2-1; no clear D. Trimming took off 6 bases at V and 9 bases at J, with 15 bases between the two ends. The CDR3 is 13 amino acids. The CDR3 sequence: CASSALAPGEQFF. For the CDR3, the DNA is TGTGCCAGCAGCGCCTTGGCACCTGGTGAGCAGTTCTTC.

This chain connects TRBV6-6 to TRBJ2-1; 13 nucleotides match TRBD2. This CDR3 comprises 19 residues. J was trimmed by 7 bases and V by 5 bases; bases with no gene match: 17. From germline, CDR1 is MNHNY and CDR2 SVGAGI (reference sequence). This CDR3 is CASSQLKQRTSGRQNEQFF. The CDR3 DNA is TGTGCCAGCAGTCAACTGAAACAGCGGACTAGCGGGAGACAGAATGAGCAGTTCTTC.

CDR3 loop: CASSGRQDHQPQHF. CDR3 sequence (DNA): TGTGCCAGCTCCGGGAGGCAGGATCATCAGCCCCAGCATTTT. This chain connects TRBV2 to TRBJ1-5; D unresolved. Germline V gene lookup returns CDR1 SNHLY and CDR2 FYNNEI. This CDR3 spans 14 amino acids. Trimming removed 8 bases from V and 5 bases from J, with 16 bases in between.

The chain joins TRBV14 to TRBJ2-7, with D hard to call. Germline loops: CDR1 SGHDN, CDR2 FVKESK. The CDR3 is 14 residues long. V dropped 2 bases and J dropped 3 bases, with 11 bases sitting between them. The CDR3 spells CASSQFSQNYEQYF. The DNA for the CDR3 is TGTGCCAGCAGCCAATTTAGCCAGAACTACGAGCAGTACTTC.

The V call is TRBV30, the J call TRBJ1-1, with D possibly TRBD1 on 6 matching bases. V was cut by 2 bases and J by 1 base, with 14 bases left in between. CDR1 and CDR2 (germline): GTSNPN, SVGIG (reference sequence). The CDR3 is made up of 15 amino acids. The CDR3, as DNA: TGTGCCTGGAGTATCGCCGGGACATCGAACACTGAAGCTTTCTTT. It specifies CAWSIAGTSNTEAFF.